These T cell receptor beta chains were read from a single sample in a study of cytomegalovirus exposure and HLA in healthy donors. Produced via immunoSEQ multiplex PCR; TCRdb's table is partial and in-frame only. The sample lists fewer than 85,000 clones; 65% to 75% were seen once. Sequencing was done on a sample of PBMCs. All receptors come from a man aged 35-49 years in good health and CMV-seropositive. Both conserved end residues are part of each CDR3.

v_call: TRBV29-1; cdr3_aa: CSVSPRDSKAYNEQFF
v_call: TRBV6-5; cdr3_aa: CASSYSSGAQYF
v_call: TRBV5-1; cdr3_aa: CASSPLQGGNEKLFF
v_call: TRBV28; cdr3_aa: CASSLGGQKEYF
v_call: TRBV7-2; cdr3_aa: CASSFRSRTGGYTF
v_call: TRBV2; cdr3_aa: CASSPDSSYEQYF
v_call: TRBV30; cdr3_aa: CAWSQEKLFF
v_call: TRBV7-7; cdr3_aa: CASSLGAGSYNEQFF
v_call: TRBV7-9; cdr3_aa: CASRNTQGYEAFF
v_call: TRBV6-5; cdr3_aa: CASSYRGGGLGDTQYF
v_call: TRBV7-2; cdr3_aa: CASSSPGKDRETQYF
v_call: TRBV2; cdr3_aa: CASGQGYNEQFF
v_call: TRBV6-6; cdr3_aa: CASRDSRQGDQPQHF
v_call: TRBV2; cdr3_aa: CASSAGDNEQFF
v_call: TRBV28; cdr3_aa: CASSFLAGESNEQFF
v_call: TRBV12-1; cdr3_aa: CASSFEGDTLYEKLFF
v_call: TRBV2; cdr3_aa: CASSDFRSGLNTGELFF
v_call: TRBV4-1; cdr3_aa: CASSQSPLHNEQFF
v_call: TRBV4-3; cdr3_aa: CASSQAIGGYEQFF
v_call: TRBV2; cdr3_aa: CASSESGGKAQHF
v_call: TRBV15; cdr3_aa: CATSRDYDRGGNTIYF
v_call: TRBV6-1; cdr3_aa: CASSEIVQETQYF
v_call: TRBV4-3; cdr3_aa: CASSQGGTSGGRYEQFF
v_call: TRBV11-2; cdr3_aa: CASSLTSGNPPLHF
v_call: TRBV10-3; cdr3_aa: CAISETLGTGEETQYF
v_call: TRBV20-1; cdr3_aa: CSARGSYEQYF
v_call: TRBV30; cdr3_aa: CALDIRYDEQYF
v_call: TRBV25-1; cdr3_aa: CASSVTGGATDTQYF
v_call: TRBV5-1; cdr3_aa: CASSLAATGELFF
v_call: TRBV7-3; cdr3_aa: CASSSGTGGHNEQFF
v_call: TRBV5-1; cdr3_aa: CASSSGGEGTDTQYF
v_call: TRBV5-5; cdr3_aa: CASSLFQGEYEQYF
v_call: TRBV6-1; cdr3_aa: CASRKGLAALYEQYF
v_call: TRBV9; cdr3_aa: CASSVEGQGRNEQFF
v_call: TRBV6-5; cdr3_aa: CASRTLAGGPNEQFF
v_call: TRBV7-3; cdr3_aa: CASSSGQRGEEPQHF
v_call: TRBV6-1; cdr3_aa: CARRTGGAETQYF
v_call: TRBV6-7; cdr3_aa: CASSYSGQEGQPQHF
v_call: TRBV5-5; cdr3_aa: CASSFRGQGIDEQYF
v_call: TRBV30; cdr3_aa: CAWSPTTSGSGEQFF
v_call: TRBV28; cdr3_aa: CASSLLPGTGGSEAFF
v_call: TRBV7-9; cdr3_aa: CASSSAGLDNEQFF
v_call: TRBV7-9; cdr3_aa: CASSAGTSDTGELFF
v_call: TRBV7-2; cdr3_aa: CASSFRQESYEQYF
v_call: TRBV5-3; cdr3_aa: CARSFSGGSSDTQYF
v_call: TRBV2; cdr3_aa: CASSSMPGPQETQYF
v_call: TRBV21-1; cdr3_aa: CASRYRVLLAYEQYF
v_call: TRBV7-9; cdr3_aa: CASSPRGLAYEQYF
v_call: TRBV7-9; cdr3_aa: CASSPGTSGVLRVRETQYF
v_call: TRBV7-8; cdr3_aa: CASSPRGTSGTYNEQFF
v_call: TRBV10-3; cdr3_aa: CAISAGQGAGNGNSPLHF
v_call: TRBV16; cdr3_aa: CASTVTFSTDTQYF
v_call: TRBV6-1; cdr3_aa: CASSERPAGALVGTQYF